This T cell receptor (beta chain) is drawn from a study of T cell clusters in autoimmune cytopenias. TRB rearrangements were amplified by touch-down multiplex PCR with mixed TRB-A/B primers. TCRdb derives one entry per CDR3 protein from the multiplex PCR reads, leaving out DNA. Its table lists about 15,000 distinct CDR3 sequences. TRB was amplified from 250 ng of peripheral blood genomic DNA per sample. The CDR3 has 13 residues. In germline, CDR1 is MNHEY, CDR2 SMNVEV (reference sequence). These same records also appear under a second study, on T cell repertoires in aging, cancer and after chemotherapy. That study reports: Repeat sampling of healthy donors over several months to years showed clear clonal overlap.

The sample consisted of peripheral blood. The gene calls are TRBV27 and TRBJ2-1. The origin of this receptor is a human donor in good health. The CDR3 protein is CASSLRFSNEQFF.